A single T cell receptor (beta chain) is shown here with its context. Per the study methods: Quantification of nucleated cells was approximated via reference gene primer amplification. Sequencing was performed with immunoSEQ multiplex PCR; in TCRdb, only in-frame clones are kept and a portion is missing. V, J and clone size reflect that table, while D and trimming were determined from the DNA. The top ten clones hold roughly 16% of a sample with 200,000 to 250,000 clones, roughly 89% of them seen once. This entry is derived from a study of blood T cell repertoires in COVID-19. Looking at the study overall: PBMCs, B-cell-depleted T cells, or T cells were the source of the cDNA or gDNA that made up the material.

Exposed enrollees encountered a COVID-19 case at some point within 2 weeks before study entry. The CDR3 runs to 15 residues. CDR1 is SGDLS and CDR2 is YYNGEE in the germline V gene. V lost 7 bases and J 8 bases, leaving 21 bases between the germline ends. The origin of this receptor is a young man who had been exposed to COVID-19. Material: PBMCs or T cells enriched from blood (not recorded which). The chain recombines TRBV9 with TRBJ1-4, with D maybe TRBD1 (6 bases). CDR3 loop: CASRSLGTLTEKLFF. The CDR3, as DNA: TGTGCCAGCCGCTCCCTCGGGACACTCACAGAAAAACTGTTTTTT.